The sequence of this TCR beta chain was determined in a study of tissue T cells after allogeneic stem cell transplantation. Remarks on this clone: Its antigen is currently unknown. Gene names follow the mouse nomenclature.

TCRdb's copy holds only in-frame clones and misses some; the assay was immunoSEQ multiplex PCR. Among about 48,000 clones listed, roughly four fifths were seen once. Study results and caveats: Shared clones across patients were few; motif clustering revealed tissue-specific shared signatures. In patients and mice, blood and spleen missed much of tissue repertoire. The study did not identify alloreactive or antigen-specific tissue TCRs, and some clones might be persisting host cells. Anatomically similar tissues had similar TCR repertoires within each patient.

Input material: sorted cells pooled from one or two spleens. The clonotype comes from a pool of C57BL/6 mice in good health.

The part of the CDR3 DNA that was read is TGTGCCAGCAGTCGCCCCCAGGGGCCAAACTCCGACTACACC. It is translated as CASSRPQGPNSDYT. The CDR3 in its entirety is CASSRPQGPNSDYTF. The genes are TRBV26 and TRBJ1-2; tentatively, D is TRBD1 (6 bases). The read comes to an end 1 residue before the CDR3 does, leaving the germline J gene to fill in the end. CDR1 and CDR2 (germline): KGHPV, FQNQEV (reference sequence). This CDR3 comprises 15 residues. The V end was cut by 4 bases, the J end by 0 bases, with 12 bases between.